These T cell receptor beta chains were read from a single sample in a study of blood T cell repertoires in COVID-19. Data came from immunoSEQ multiplex PCR; TCRdb stores just in-frame clones and leaves some out. Of about 270,000 clones in the sample, 85% to 90% were seen once. The sample taken for sequencing was PBMCs or T cells enriched from blood (not recorded which). These receptor sequences come from a man younger than 35 who had recovered from COVID-19. The CDR3 runs from the conserved cysteine through the conserved F or W.

TRBV5-6,TRBJ2-7,CASSIGQGGTYEQYF
TRBV2,TRBJ2-1,CASSGGLAGAAYNEQFF
TRBV6-5,TRBJ2-1,CASSQNPQGNEQFF
TRBV11-3,TRBJ2-2,CASILARGAGTGELFF
TRBV10-3,TRBJ2-7,CAISDLGDRVSYEQYF
TRBV3-1/TRBV3-2,TRBJ2-1,CASSHSLAGGRTYNEQFF
TRBV28,TRBJ2-5,CASSFPSGRWETQYF
TRBV30,TRBJ2-6,CAWGVGAPGANVLTF
TRBV6-5,TRBJ1-6,CASSYADRGPPLHF
TRBV5-8,TRBJ1-1,CASSFRGEQDTEAFF
TRBV14,TRBJ2-3,CASSPTGVTDTQYF
TRBV6-5,TRBJ1-1,CASNIHRGTEAFF
TRBV28,TRBJ1-2,CASSRGKSPHYGYTF
TRBV7-8,TRBJ2-2,CASTKTGGVLTGELFF
TRBV27,TRBJ2-1,CASSNPTEAYNEQFF
TRBV6-5,TRBJ1-1,CASSVTGVTEAFF
TRBV18,TRBJ2-1,CASSVTSGVHNEQFF
TRBV10-3,TRBJ1-5,CAIKGNQPQHF
TRBV11-3,TRBJ2-7,CASSLEAGATYEQYF
TRBV11-3,TRBJ2-5,CASSLGLRQGGEDATQYF
TRBV12-2,TRBJ1-2,CASRLIGGGYTF
TRBV2,TRBJ2-1,CASSLAQRGGSEQFF